This T cell receptor (beta chain) was profiled in a study of blood T cell repertoires in COVID-19. In germline, CDR1 is LNHDA, CDR2 SQIVND (reference sequence). V was clipped by 4 bases and J by 2 bases, with 15 bases between them. The CDR3 runs to 15 residues. Per the original data handling: The assay estimated nucleated cells by amplifying reference gene primers. Only in-frame clones appear in the TCRdb table, and some are missing; sequencing was by immunoSEQ multiplex PCR. V and J calls and clone size are as listed in that table; D and trimming were resolved from the DNA. The sample holds 150,000 to 200,000 clones, about four fifths seen once.

The sequence was collected from a woman in her seventies with COVID-19, enrolled during active disease. Sequencing used peripheral blood. V usage is TRBV19 and J usage is TRBJ2-7; tentatively, D is TRBD2 (5 bases). The CDR3 DNA follows: TGTGCCAGTAGTACGGGCCTTAGCGCTGCCTACGAGCAGTACTTC. This translates into CASSTGLSAAYEQYF.